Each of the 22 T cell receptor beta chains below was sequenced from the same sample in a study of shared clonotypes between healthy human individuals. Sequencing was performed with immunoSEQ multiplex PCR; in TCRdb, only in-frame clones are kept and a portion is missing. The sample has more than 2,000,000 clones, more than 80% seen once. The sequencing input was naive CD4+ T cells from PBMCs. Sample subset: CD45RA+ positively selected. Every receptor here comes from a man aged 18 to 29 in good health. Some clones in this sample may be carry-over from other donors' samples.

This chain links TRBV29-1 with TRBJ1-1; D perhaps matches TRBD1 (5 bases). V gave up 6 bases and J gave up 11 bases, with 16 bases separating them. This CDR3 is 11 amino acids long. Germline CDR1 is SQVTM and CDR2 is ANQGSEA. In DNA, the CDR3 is TGCAGCGTCCCCGGGACGATGGGGGCTTTCTTT. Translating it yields CSVPGTMGAFF.

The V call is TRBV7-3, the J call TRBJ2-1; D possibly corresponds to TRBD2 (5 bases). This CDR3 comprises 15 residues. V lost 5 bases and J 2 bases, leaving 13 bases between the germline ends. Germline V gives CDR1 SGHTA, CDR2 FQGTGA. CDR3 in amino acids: CASSRLLGAYNEQFF. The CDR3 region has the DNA TGTGCCAGCAGCCGACTACTTGGGGCCTACAATGAGCAGTTCTTC.

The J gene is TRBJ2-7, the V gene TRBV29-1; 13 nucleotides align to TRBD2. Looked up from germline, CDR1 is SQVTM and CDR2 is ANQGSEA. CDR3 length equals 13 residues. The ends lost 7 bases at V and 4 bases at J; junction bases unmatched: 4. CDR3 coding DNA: TGCAGCGCCCAGACTAGCGGGAGGTACGAGCAGTACTTC. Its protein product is CSAQTSGRYEQYF.

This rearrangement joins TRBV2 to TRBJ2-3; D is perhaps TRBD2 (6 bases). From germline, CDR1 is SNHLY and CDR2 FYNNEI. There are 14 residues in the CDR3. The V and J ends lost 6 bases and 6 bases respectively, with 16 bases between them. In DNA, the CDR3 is TGTGCCAGCAGGCGGGACCGTAGCGAGGATACGCAGTATTTT. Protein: CASRRDRSEDTQYF.

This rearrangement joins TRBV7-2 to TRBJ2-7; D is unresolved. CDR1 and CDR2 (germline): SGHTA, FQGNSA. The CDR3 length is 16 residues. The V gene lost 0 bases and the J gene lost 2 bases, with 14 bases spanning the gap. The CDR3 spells CASSLARRGTPYEQYF. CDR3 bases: TGTGCCAGCAGCTTAGCGAGACGTGGCACTCCCTACGAGCAGTACTTC.

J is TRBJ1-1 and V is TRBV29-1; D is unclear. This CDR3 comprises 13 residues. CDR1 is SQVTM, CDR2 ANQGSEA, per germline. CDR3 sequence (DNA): TGCAGTTTAATCCGGCCCCTGAACACTGAAGCTTTCTTT. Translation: CSLIRPLNTEAFF.

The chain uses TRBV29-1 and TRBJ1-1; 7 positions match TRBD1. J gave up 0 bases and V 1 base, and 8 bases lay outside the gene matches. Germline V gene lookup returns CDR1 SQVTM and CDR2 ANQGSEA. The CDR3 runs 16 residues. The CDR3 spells CSVEGGTGTVNTEAFF. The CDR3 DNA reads TGCAGCGTTGAAGGGGGTACGGGGACAGTGAACACTGAAGCTTTCTTT.

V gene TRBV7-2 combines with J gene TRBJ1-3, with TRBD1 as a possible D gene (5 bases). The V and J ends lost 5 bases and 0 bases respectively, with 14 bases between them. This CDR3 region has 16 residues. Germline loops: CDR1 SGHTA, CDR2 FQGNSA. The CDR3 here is CASSPGTAFSGNTIYF. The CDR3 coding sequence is TGTGCCAGCAGCCCCGGGACCGCCTTCTCTGGAAACACCATATATTTT.

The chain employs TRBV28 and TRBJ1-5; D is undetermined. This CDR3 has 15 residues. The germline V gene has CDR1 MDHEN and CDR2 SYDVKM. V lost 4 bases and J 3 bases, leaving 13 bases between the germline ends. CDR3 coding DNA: TGTGCCAGCAGTTCCCTAAGTGGCGACAATCAGCCCCAGCATTTT. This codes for CASSSLSGDNQPQHF.

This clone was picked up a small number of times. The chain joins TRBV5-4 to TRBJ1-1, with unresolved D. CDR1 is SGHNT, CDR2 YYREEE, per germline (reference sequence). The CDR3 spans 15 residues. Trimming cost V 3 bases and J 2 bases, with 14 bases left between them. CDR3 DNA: TGTGCCAGCAGCTCAACGACTGCCGGTAACACTGAAGCTTTCTTT. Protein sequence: CASSSTTAGNTEAFF. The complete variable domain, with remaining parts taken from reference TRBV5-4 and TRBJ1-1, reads ETGVTQSPTHLIKTRGQQVTLRCSSQSGHNTVSWYQQALGQGPQFIFQYYREEENGRGNFPPRFSGLQFPNYSSELNVNALELDDSALYLCASSSTTAGNTEAFFGQGTRLTVV.

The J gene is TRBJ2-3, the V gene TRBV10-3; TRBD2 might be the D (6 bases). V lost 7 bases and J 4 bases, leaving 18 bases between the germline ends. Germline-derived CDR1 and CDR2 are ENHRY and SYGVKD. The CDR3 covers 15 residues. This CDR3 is CAITAEGKRADTQYF. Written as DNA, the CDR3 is TGTGCCATCACCGCGGAGGGTAAACGGGCAGATACGCAGTATTTT.

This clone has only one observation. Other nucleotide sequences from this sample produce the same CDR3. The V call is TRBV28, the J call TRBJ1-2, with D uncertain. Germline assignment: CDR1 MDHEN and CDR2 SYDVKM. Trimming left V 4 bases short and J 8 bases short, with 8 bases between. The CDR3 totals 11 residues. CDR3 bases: TGTGCCAGCAGTTCAGGCCGAGGCTACACCTTC. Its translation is CASSSGRGYTF.

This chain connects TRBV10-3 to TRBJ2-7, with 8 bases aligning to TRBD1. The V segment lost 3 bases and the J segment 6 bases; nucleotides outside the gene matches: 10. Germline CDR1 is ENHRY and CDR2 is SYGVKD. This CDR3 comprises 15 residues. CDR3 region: CAISDSGQGRREQYF. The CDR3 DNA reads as TGTGCCATCAGTGACTCCGGACAGGGCCGGCGCGAGCAGTACTTC.

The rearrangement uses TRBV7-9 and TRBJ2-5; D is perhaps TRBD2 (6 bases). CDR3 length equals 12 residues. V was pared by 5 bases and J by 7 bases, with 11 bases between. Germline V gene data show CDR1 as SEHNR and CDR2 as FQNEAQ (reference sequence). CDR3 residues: CASSVAEGTQYF. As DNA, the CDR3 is TGTGCCAGCAGCGTCGCGGAGGGGACCCAGTACTTC. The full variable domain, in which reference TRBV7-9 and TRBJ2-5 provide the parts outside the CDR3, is DTGVSQNPRHKITKRGQNVTFRCDPISEHNRLYWYRQTLGQGPEFLTYFQNEAQLEKSRLLSDRFSAERPKGSFSTLEIQRTEQGDSAMYLCASSVAEGTQYFGPGTRLLVL.

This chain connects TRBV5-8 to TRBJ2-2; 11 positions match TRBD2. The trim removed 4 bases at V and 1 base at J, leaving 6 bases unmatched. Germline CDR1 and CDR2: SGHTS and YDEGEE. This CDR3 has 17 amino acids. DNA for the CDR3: TGTGCCAGCAGCCCCGGGACTAGCGGTATGAACACCGGGGAGCTGTTTTTT. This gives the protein CASSPGTSGMNTGELFF.

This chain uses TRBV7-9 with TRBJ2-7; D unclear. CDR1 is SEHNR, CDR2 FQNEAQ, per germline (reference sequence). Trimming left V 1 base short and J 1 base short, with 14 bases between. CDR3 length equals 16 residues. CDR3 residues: CASSLEPGRPSYEQYF. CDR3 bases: TGTGCCAGCAGCTTAGAACCCGGCAGGCCTTCCTACGAGCAGTACTTC.

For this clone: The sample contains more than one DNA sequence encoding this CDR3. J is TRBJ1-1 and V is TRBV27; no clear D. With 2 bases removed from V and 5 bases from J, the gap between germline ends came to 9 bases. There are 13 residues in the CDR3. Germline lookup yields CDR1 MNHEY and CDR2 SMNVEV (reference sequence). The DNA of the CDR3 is TGTGCCAGCAGTTTAGTCGGAGGGACTGAAGCTTTCTTT. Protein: CASSLVGGTEAFF.

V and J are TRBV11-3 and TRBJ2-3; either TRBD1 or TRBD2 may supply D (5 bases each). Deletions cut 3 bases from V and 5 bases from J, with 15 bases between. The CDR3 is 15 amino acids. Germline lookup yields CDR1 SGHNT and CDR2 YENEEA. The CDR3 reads CASSFRGRLGDTQYF. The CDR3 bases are TGTGCCAGCAGCTTCCGGGGACGGCTTGGAGATACGCAGTATTTT. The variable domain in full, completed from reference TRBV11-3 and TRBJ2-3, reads EAGVVQSPRYKIIEKKQPVAFWCNPISGHNTLYWYLQNLGQGPELLIRYENEEAVDDSQLPKDRFSAERLKGVDSTLKIQPAELGDSAVYLCASSFRGRLGDTQYFGPGTRLTVL.

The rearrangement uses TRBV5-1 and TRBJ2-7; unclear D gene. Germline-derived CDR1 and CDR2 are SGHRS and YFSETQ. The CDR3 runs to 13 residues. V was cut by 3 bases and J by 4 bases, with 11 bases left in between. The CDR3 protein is CASSSSTPYEQYF. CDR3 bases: TGCGCCAGCAGCTCCTCTACCCCTTACGAGCAGTACTTC.

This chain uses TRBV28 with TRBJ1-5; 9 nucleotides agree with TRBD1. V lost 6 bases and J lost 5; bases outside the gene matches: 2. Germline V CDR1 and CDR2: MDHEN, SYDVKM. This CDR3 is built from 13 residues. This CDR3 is CASRQGADQPQHF. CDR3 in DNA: TGTGCCAGCAGACAGGGGGCTGATCAGCCCCAGCATTTT. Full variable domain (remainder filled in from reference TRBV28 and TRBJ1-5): DVKVTQSSRYLVKRTGEKVFLECVQDMDHENMFWYRQDPGLGLRLIYFSYDVKMKEKGDIPEGYSVSREKKERFSLILESASTNQTSMYLCASRQGADQPQHFGDGTRLSIL.

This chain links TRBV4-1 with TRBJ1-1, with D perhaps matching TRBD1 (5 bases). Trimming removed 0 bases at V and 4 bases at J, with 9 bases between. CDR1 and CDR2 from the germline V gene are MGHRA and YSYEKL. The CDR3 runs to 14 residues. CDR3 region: CASSQDEGTTEAFF. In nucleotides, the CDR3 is TGCGCCAGCAGCCAAGATGAGGGGACCACTGAAGCTTTCTTT.

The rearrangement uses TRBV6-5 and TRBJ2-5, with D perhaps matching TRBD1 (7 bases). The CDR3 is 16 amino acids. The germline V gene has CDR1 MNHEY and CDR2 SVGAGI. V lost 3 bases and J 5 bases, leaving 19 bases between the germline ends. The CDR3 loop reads CASSYSPAGGRETQYF. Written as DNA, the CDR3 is TGTGCCAGCAGTTATAGTCCAGCAGGGGGGCGCGAGACCCAGTACTTC.